Presented here are 9 T cell receptor beta chains from one specimen sequenced in a study of siplizumab effects on memory and regulatory T cells. Method: immunoSEQ multiplex PCR; TCRdb's copy keeps in-frame clones and lacks some. The data hold 100,000 or so clones, with approximately 94% observed a single time. The sample comprised non-Treg CD4+ T cells sorted from blood. The source is a human donor in good health.

Only a few counts were recorded for this clone. This sequence joins TRBV11-2 and TRBJ2-7; D possibly corresponds to TRBD2 (5 bases). The V and J ends lost 3 bases and 3 bases respectively, with 6 bases between them. Looked up from germline, CDR1 is SGHAT and CDR2 is FQNNGV. The CDR3 runs 12 residues. CDR3 in amino acids: CASSLAGYEQYF. The CDR3 DNA follows: TGTGCCAGCAGCTTGGCGGGCTACGAGCAGTACTTC.

The J gene is TRBJ1-2, the V gene TRBV27, with a tentative D call TRBD1 (6 bases). CDR1 is MNHEY, CDR2 SMNVEV, per germline (reference sequence). V was clipped by 4 bases and J by 1 base, with 19 bases between them. The CDR3 covers 17 residues. This CDR3 is CASSSPQGRDINYGYTF. CDR3 nucleotides: TGTGCCAGCAGTTCTCCCCAGGGCAGGGACATTAACTATGGCTACACCTTC.

DNA of the CDR3: TGTGCCAGCAGTGGGCTAGCGGGGGGTAGGGAGACCCAGTACTTC. Its translation: CASSGLAGGRETQYF. The chain has TRBV2 and TRBJ2-5, with 11 positions matching TRBD2. The V gene end was trimmed by 4 bases and the J gene end by 5 bases; junction bases not matched to a gene: 6. Germline loops: CDR1 SNHLY, CDR2 FYNNEI. The CDR3 contains 15 residues.

DNA for the CDR3: TGTGCCAGCAGCACCGGGACTAGCGGGAGGGCCGGTAATGAGCAGTTCTTC. Residues: CASSTGTSGRAGNEQFF. The V call is TRBV7-2, the J call TRBJ2-1; 16 positions agree with TRBD2. Germline CDR1 is SGHTA and CDR2 is FQGNSA. CDR3 length: 17 residues. J lost 7 bases, V lost 5 bases, and 8 bases had no gene match.

V is TRBV30 and J is TRBJ2-7; D is uncertain. In germline, CDR1 is GTSNPN, CDR2 SVGIG (reference sequence). V lost 4 bases to trimming and J lost 2 bases, with 12 bases between them. The CDR3 loop spans 13 amino acids. The CDR3 DNA reads as TGTGCCTGGACATCGGGTAAAGCCTACGAGCAGTACTTC. It codes for CAWTSGKAYEQYF.

The chain couples TRBV1 to TRBJ2-1. TRBV1 is a pseudogene locus. The CDR3 has 15 residues. This CDR3 is CTSSQQYHPDNEQFF. In DNA, the CDR3 is TGCACCAGCAGCCAACAATACCACCCTGACAATGAGCAGTTCTTC.

The chain combines TRBV9 with TRBJ2-5, with a weak D call TRBD1 (6 bases). Trimming removed 0 bases from V and 4 bases from J, with 13 bases in between. The V gene's germline CDR1 is SGDLS and CDR2 YYNGEE. CDR3 size: 15 residues. Here the CDR3 reads CASSVAQTGLETQYF. The DNA of the CDR3 is TGTGCCAGCAGCGTAGCCCAGACAGGTTTAGAGACCCAGTACTTC.

The rearrangement uses TRBV19 and TRBJ2-5; D perhaps matches TRBD2 (6 bases). Germline V CDR1 and CDR2: LNHDA, SQIVND (reference sequence). V shed 5 bases and J shed 3 bases, with 10 bases lying between them. The CDR3 spans 13 residues. DNA for the CDR3: TGTGCCAGTAGTCCGGGGGTAGAAGAGACCCAGTACTTC. Its protein is CASSPGVEETQYF. Complete variable domain (other parts from reference TRBV19 and TRBJ2-5): DGGITQSPKYLFRKEGQNVTLSCEQNLNHDAMYWYRQDPGQGLRLIYYSQIVNDFQKGDIAEGYSVSREKKESFPLTVTSAQKNPTAFYLCASSPGVEETQYFGPGTRLLVL.

This clone was detected once. CDR3 region: CASSPAPGPREQFF. The DNA of the CDR3 is TGTGCCAGCAGCCCCGCCCCAGGCCCCCGTGAGCAGTTCTTC. This chain connects TRBV7-2 to TRBJ2-1, with unresolved D. The CDR3 is made up of 14 amino acids. Germline V CDR1 and CDR2: SGHTA, FQGNSA. Trimming stripped 5 bases from V and 9 bases from J, with 17 bases between.